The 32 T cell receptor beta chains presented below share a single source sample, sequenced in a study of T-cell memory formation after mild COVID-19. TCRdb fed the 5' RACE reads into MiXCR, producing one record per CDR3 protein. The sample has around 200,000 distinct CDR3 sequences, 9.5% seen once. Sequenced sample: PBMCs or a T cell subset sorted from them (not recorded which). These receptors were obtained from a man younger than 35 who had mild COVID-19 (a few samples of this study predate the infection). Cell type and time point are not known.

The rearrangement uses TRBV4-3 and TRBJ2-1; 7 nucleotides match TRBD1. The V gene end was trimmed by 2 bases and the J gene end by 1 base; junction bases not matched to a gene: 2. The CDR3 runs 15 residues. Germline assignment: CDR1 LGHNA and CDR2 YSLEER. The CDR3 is CASSQRDSSYNEQFF. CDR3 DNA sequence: TGCGCCAGCAGCCAACGGGACAGTTCCTACAATGAGCAGTTCTTC.

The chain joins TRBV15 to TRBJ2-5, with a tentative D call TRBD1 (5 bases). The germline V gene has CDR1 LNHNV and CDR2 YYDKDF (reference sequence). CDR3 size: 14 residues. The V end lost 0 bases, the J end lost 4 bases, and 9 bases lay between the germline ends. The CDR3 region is CATSRDQGRETQYF. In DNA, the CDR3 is TGTGCCACCAGCAGAGATCAGGGAAGAGAGACCCAGTACTTC.

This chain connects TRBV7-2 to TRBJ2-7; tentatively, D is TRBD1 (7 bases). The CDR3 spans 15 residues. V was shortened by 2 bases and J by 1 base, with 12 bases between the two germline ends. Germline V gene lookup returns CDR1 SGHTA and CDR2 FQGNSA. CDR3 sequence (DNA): TGTGCCAGCAGCTTACAGGGGGGCGAATCCTACGAGCAGTACGTC. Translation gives CASSLQGGESYEQYV.

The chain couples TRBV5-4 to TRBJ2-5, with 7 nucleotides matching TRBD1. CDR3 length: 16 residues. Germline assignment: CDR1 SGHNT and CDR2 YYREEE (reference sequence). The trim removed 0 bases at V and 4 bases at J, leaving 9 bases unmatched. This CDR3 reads CASSLGSTGWRETQYF. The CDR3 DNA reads TGTGCCAGCAGCTTGGGGTCGACAGGGTGGAGAGAGACCCAGTACTTC.

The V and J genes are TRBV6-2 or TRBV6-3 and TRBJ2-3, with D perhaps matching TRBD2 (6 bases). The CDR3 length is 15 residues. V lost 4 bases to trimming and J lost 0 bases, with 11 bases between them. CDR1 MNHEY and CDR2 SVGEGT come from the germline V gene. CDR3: CASSWIAVSTDTQYF. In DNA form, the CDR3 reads TGTGCCAGCAGTTGGATAGCGGTGAGCACAGATACGCAGTATTTT.

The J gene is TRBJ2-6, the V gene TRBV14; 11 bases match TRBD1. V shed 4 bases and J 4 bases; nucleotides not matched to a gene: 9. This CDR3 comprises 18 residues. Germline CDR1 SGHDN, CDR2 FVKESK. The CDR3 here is CASSLGGQGATGANVLTF. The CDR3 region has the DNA TGTGCCAGCAGCCTGGGCGGACAGGGGGCAACGGGGGCCAACGTCCTGACTTTC.

The CDR3 DNA follows: TGCAGTGCTAGAGTGCTGGAGAAAATCACCTACGAGCAGTACTTC. Translation gives CSARVLEKITYEQYF. J is TRBJ2-7 and V is TRBV20-1, with D hard to call. The CDR3 covers 15 residues. The V end was cut by 1 base, the J end by 2 bases, with 15 bases between. The V gene's germline CDR1 is DFQATT and CDR2 SNEGSKA (reference sequence).

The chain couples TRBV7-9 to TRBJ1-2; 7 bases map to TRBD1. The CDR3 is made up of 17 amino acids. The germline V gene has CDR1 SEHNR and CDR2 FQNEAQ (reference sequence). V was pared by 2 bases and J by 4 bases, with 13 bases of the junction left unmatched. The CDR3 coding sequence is TGTGCCAGCAGCTTAAGAAAATATAACAGGGGACCCTATGGCTACACCTTC. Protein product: CASSLRKYNRGPYGYTF. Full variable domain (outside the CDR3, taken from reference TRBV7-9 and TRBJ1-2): DTGVSQNPRHKITKRGQNVTFRCDPISEHNRLYWYRQTLGQGPEFLTYFQNEAQLEKSRLLSDRFSAERPKGSFSTLEIQRTEQGDSAMYLCASSLRKYNRGPYGYTFGSGTRLTVV.

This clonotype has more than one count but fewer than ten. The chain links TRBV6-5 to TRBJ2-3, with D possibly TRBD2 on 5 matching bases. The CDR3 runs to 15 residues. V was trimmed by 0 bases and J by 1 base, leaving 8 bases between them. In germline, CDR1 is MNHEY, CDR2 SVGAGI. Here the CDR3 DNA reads TGTGCCAGCAGTTACTCCTACGGGGGCACAGATACGCAGTATTTT. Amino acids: CASSYSYGGTDTQYF.

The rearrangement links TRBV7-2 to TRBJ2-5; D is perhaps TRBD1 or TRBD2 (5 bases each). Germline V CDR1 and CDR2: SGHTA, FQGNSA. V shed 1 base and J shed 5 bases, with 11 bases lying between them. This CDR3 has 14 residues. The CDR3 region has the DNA TGTGCCAGCAGCTTAGGTTGGGGGATGGAGACCCAGTACTTC. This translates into CASSLGWGMETQYF.

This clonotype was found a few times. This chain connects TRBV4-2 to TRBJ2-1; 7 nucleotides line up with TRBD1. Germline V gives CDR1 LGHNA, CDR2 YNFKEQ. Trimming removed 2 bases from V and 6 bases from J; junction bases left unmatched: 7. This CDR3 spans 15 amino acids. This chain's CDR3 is CASSQLRTGRNEQFF. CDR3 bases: TGTGCCAGCAGCCAACTACGGACAGGACGCAATGAGCAGTTCTTC.

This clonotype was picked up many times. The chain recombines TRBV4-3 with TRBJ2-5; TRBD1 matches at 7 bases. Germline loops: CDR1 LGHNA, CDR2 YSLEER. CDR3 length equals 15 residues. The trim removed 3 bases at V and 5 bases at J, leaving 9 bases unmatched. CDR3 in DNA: TGCGCCAGCAGCCAGACAGGGTCCTCCGGGGAGACCCAGTACTTC. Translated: CASSQTGSSGETQYF.

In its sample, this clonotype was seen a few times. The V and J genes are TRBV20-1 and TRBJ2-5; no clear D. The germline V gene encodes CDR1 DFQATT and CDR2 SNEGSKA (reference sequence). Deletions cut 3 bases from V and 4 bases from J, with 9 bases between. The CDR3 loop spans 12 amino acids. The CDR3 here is CSARRRVETQYF. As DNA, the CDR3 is TGCAGTGCTAGGCGGCGTGTAGAGACCCAGTACTTC.

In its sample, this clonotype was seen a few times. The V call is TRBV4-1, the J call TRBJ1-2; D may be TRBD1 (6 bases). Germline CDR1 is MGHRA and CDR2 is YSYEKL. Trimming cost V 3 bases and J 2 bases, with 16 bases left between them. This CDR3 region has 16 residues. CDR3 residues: CASSQPLLGGNYGYTF. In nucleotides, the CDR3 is TGCGCCAGCAGCCAGCCACTCCTAGGGGGAAACTATGGCTACACCTTC.

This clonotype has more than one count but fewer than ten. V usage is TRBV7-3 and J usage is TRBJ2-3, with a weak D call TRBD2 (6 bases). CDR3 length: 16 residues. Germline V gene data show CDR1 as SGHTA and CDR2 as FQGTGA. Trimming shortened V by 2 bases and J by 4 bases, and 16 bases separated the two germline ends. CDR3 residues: CASSLWPRGMADTQYF. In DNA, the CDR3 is TGTGCCAGCAGCTTATGGCCTCGGGGGATGGCAGATACGCAGTATTTT.

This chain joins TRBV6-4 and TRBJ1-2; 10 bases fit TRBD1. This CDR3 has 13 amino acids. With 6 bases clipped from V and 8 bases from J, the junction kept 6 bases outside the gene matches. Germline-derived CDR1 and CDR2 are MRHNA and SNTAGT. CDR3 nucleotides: TGTGCCAGCAGCCCGGACAGGGGGAGAGGCTACACCTTC. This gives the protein CASSPDRGRGYTF.

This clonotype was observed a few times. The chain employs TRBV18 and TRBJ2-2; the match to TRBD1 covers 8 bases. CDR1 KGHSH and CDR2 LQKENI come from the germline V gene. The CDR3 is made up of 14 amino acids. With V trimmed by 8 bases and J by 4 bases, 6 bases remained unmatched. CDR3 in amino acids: CASGGTGVTGELFF. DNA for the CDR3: TGTGCCAGCGGGGGGACAGGAGTCACCGGGGAGCTGTTTTTT.

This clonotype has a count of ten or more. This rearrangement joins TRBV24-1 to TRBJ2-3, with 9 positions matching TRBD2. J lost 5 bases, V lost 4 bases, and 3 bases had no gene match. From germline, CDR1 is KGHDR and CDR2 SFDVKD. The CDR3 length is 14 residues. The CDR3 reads CATSDQTSGDTQYF. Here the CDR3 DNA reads TGTGCCACCAGTGACCAGACTAGCGGAGATACGCAGTATTTT.

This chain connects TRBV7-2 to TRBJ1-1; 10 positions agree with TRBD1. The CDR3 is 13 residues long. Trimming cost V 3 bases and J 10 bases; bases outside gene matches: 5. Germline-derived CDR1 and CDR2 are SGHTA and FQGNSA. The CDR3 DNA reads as TGTGCCAGCAGCTTCGACAGGGGGCGAGGAGCTTTCTTT. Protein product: CASSFDRGRGAFF.

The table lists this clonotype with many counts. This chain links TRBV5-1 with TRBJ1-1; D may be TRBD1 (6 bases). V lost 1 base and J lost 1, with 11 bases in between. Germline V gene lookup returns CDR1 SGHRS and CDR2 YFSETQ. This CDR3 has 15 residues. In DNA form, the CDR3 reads TGCGCCAGCAGCTTGCGGTCGGGGGCGAACACTGAAGCTTTCTTT. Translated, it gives CASSLRSGANTEAFF.

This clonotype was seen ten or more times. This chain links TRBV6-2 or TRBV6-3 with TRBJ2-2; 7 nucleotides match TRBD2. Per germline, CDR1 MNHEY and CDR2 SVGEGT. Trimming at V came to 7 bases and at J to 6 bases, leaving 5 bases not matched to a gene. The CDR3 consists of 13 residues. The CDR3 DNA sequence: TGTGCCAGCACACAGCGGGACGCCGGGGAGCTGTTTTTT. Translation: CASTQRDAGELFF.

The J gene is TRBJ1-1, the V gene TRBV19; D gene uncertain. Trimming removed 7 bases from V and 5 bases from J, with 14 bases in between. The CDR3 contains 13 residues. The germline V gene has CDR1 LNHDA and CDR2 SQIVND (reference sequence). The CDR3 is CASKRTSDTEAFF. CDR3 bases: TGTGCCAGTAAAAGGACTTCGGATACTGAAGCTTTCTTT.

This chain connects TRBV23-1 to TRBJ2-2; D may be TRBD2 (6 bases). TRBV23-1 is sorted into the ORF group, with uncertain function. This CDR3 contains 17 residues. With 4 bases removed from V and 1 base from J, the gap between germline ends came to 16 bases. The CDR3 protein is CASSPPFGGLNTGELFF. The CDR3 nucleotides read TGCGCCAGCAGTCCCCCATTTGGGGGACTGAACACCGGGGAGCTGTTTTTT.

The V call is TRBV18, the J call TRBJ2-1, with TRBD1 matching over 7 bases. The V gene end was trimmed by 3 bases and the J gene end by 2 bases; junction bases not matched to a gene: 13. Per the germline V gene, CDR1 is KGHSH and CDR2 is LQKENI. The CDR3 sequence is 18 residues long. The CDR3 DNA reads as TGTGCCAGCTCACCCAATACGCGGACAGGATCGACCTACAATGAGCAGTTCTTC. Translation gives CASSPNTRTGSTYNEQFF.

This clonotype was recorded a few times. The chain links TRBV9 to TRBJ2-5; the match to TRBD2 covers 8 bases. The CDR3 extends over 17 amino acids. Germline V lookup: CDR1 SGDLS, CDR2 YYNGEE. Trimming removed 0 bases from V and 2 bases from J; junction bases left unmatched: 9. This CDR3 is CASSVAAGAGGQETQYF. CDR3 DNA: TGTGCCAGCAGCGTAGCTGCTGGGGCGGGGGGACAAGAGACCCAGTACTTC.

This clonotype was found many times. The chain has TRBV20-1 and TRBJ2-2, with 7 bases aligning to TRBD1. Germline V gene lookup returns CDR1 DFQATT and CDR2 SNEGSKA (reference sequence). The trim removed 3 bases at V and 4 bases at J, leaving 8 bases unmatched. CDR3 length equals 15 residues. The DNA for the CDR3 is TGCAGTGCTAGCCTCCTGGCAGGGGGCACCGGGGAGCTGTTTTTT. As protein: CSASLLAGGTGELFF.

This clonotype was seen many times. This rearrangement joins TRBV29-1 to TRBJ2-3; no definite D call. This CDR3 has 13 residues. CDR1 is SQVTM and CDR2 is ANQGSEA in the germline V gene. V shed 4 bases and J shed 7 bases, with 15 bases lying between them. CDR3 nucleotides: TGCAGCGTTGCAGTCCGGGCCCCACATACGCAGTATTTT. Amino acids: CSVAVRAPHTQYF.

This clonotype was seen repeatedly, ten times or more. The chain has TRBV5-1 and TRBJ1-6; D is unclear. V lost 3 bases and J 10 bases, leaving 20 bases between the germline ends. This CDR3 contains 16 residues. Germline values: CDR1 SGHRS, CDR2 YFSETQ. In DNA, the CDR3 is TGCGCCAGCAGCTACCTTGGAGGGAGTGAATCATCACCCCTCCACTTT. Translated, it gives CASSYLGGSESSPLHF. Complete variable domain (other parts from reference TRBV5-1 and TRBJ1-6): KAGVTQTPRYLIKTRGQQVTLSCSPISGHRSVSWYQQTPGQGLQFLFEYFSETQRNKGNFPGRFSGRQFSNSRSEMNVSTLELGDSALYLCASSYLGGSESSPLHFGNGTRLTVT.

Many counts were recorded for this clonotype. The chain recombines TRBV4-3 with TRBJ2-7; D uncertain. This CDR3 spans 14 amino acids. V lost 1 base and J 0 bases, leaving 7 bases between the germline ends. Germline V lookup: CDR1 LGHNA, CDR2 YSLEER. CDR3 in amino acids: CASSQGASSYEQYV. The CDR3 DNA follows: TGCGCCAGCAGCCAAGGGGCCAGCTCCTACGAGCAGTACGTC.

The CDR3 is CASRQGAREQYF. The CDR3 nucleotides are TGTGCCAGCAGACAGGGGGCGCGCGAGCAGTACTTC. V is TRBV2 and J is TRBJ2-7; TRBD1 matches 9 bases. In germline, CDR1 is SNHLY, CDR2 FYNNEI. V lost 6 bases and J lost 6; bases outside the gene matches: 3. The CDR3 has 12 residues.

CDR3 coding DNA: TGTGCCAGCAAGACGACAGGGGGGAACACTGAAGCTTTCTTT. As protein: CASKTTGGNTEAFF. The gene calls are TRBV12-3 or TRBV12-4 and TRBJ1-1; 9 bases fit TRBD1. J was trimmed by 1 base and V by 7 bases; bases with no gene match: 4. CDR3 size: 14 residues.

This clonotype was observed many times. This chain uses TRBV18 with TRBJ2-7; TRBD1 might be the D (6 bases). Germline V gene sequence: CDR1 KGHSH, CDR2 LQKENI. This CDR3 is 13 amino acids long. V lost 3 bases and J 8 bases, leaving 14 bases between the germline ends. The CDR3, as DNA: TGTGCCAGCTCACCCCCGGACAGTCTCAAGCAGTACGTC. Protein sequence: CASSPPDSLKQYV.